This T cell receptor beta chain was profiled in a study of shared clonotypes between healthy human individuals. Study-wide results and caveats: Generation probabilities were higher for clonotypes shared across all four sorted-subset donors than for unshared ones. Measured sharing among donors was expected to vary with sequencing depth.

Deep level was the assay's run setting. TCRdb keeps only in-frame clones here, not all; method: immunoSEQ multiplex PCR. The sample shows some 200,000 clones, 66% of them seen only once. The germline CDR1 and CDR2 sequences are LNHDA and SQIVND (reference sequence). Between the trimmed V and J ends, which lost 1 base and 2 bases, there was a span of 16 bases. The CDR3 sequence is 17 residues long. This clone was picked up one time. What it binds is unknown. Sequenced: memory CD4+ T cells sorted from blood. Subset specified: CD45RA-negative fraction. The rearrangement links TRBV19 to TRBJ2-3; TRBD1 is a possible D gene (7 bases). This TCR was recovered from a young man in good health. CDR3 sequence (DNA): TGTGCCAGTAGTATAGGGAGGGGGCGAAGACACACAGATACGCAGTATTTT. This codes for CASSIGRGRRHTDTQYF. The entire variable domain, with the rest obtained from reference TRBV19 and TRBJ2-3, is as follows: DGGITQSPKYLFRKEGQNVTLSCEQNLNHDAMYWYRQDPGQGLRLIYYSQIVNDFQKGDIAEGYSVSREKKESFPLTVTSAQKNPTAFYLCASSIGRGRRHTDTQYFGPGTRLTVL.